The rows below give T cell receptor beta chains drawn from one sample of a study of tumor-infiltrating lymphocytes in primary liver carcinoma. TCRdb used MiXCR to reprocess the multiplex PCR reads, holding one entry per CDR3 protein. The sample has approximately 310,000 distinct CDR3 sequences; approximately 65% are singletons. Material for sequencing was peripheral blood. The receptors derive from a man aged 40-49 years with primary liver carcinoma and hepatitis B virus infection. Both conserved end residues are part of each CDR3. Each record gives: clone size, V gene, J gene, D gene, CDR3 DNA, CDR3 protein. A D gene is named only where the DNA matches it firmly. Not all rows give a size; the values are once, few, many and, for expanded clones, a class.

size: -
V: TRBV28
J: TRBJ2-5
D: -
DNA: TGTGCCAGCAGTTTAGTGGGTCGCGAGGACAGCAAAGAGACCCAGTACTTC
CDR3: CASSLVGREDSKETQYF

size: -
V: TRBV5-4
J: TRBJ1-1
D: TRBD1
DNA: TGTGCCAGCAGCTCCCGACAGGGTTGGGCCACTGAAGCTTCCTTT
CDR3: CASSSRQGWATEASF

size: -
V: TRBV12-3/TRBV12-4
J: TRBJ2-2
D: -
DNA: TGTGCCAGCAGTTCAAGTAAAGTCGGGGGACTGTTTTTT
CDR3: CASSSSKVGGLFF

size: -
V: TRBV4-1
J: TRBJ2-1
D: -
DNA: TGCACCAGCAGCCCTCCCGACGGGCGGCGATTCTACAATGAGCAGTTCTTC
CDR3: CTSSPPDGRRFYNEQFF

size: -
V: TRBV20-1
J: TRBJ2-2
D: -
DNA: TGCAGTGTTAGTTCAGGAAGCACCGGGGAGCTGTTTTTT
CDR3: CSVSSGSTGELFF

size: -
V: TRBV7-9
J: TRBJ2-3
D: -
DNA: TGTGCCAGCAGCGCTCACAGAGATACGCGGTATTTT
CDR3: CASSAHRDTRYF

size: -
V: TRBV10-2
J: TRBJ2-3
D: -
DNA: TGCGCCGGCAGTGAGGCAGGGAGGGATACGCAGTATTTT
CDR3: CAGSEAGRDTQYF

size: once
V: TRBV29-1
J: TRBJ2-5
D: -
DNA: TGCAGCGTTGATTTCCCAGGCGCCCAAGAGACCCAGTACTTC
CDR3: CSVDFPGAQETQYF

size: -
V: TRBV11-3
J: TRBJ2-1
D: -
DNA: TGTGCCAGGAGTTTAGATAGCGGTAATGAGCAGTTCTTC
CDR3: CARSLDSGNEQFF

size: -
V: TRBV6-2/TRBV6-3
J: TRBJ1-5
D: -
DNA: TGTGCAACCATTGCCGGGGCCAATCAGCCCCAGCATTTT
CDR3: CATIAGANQPQHF

size: many
V: TRBV5-4
J: TRBJ2-5
D: TRBD2
DNA: TGTGCCAGCAGCTTGAAAGCACCTGGACTAGCGAACCGCCAAGAGACCCAGTACTTC
CDR3: CASSLKAPGLANRQETQYF

size: -
V: TRBV5-5
J: TRBJ1-2
D: TRBD1
DNA: TGTGTCAGCAGCTTGACGTCGGGACAGAACTATGGCTACACCTTC
CDR3: CVSSLTSGQNYGYTF

size: once
V: TRBV2
J: TRBJ2-1
D: TRBD1
DNA: TGTGCCAGCACCTTGGACAGGGTGAAGTTCTTC
CDR3: CASTLDRVKFF

size: -
V: TRBV12-3/TRBV12-4
J: TRBJ2-7
D: TRBD2
DNA: TGTGCCAGCAGTTTAGCACCGGGAGGAGCCTACTTC
CDR3: CASSLAPGGAYF

size: -
V: TRBV30
J: TRBJ2-7
D: TRBD1
DNA: TGTACCTGGACTATGTTGACAACAGGGGGCGAGCAGTACTTC
CDR3: CTWTMLTTGGEQYF

size: -
V: TRBV6-2/TRBV6-3
J: TRBJ2-7
D: -
DNA: TGTGCCAACAGGACCCACAGGGTACCCTACGAGCAGTACTTC
CDR3: CANRTHRVPYEQYF

size: few
V: TRBV25-1
J: TRBJ1-1
D: -
DNA: TGTGCCAGCAGGAGGGGACCCGGGAGCCGACAGGACACTGAAGCTTTCTTT
CDR3: CASRRGPGSRQDTEAFF

size: -
V: TRBV11-3
J: TRBJ2-1
D: -
DNA: TGTGCCAGCAGCATAGATAATCGGTGGCAGTTCTTC
CDR3: CASSIDNRWQFF

size: many
V: TRBV29-1
J: TRBJ1-3
D: -
DNA: TGCAGCGGGAACTCTGGAAACACCATATATTTT
CDR3: CSGNSGNTIYF

size: -
V: TRBV11-3
J: TRBJ2-1
D: -
DNA: TGTGCCAGCAGCAGGGCAGGGGCAGAGTACAATGAGCAACTCTTC
CDR3: CASSRAGAEYNEQLF

size: many
V: TRBV6-1
J: TRBJ1-1
D: -
DNA: TGTGCCAGCCTCCCGTTGGGCGGCACTGAAGCTTTCTTT
CDR3: CASLPLGGTEAFF

size: -
V: TRBV6-5
J: TRBJ2-5
D: -
DNA: TGTGCCAGCAATTATGTGAGGGGAGAGACCCAGTACTTC
CDR3: CASNYVRGETQYF

size: -
V: TRBV6-6
J: TRBJ1-1
D: -
DNA: TGTCCCAGCAGAGAAACCCGGACCGAGGGTACTGAAGCTTTCTTT
CDR3: CPSRETRTEGTEAFF

size: -
V: TRBV6-6
J: TRBJ2-1
D: TRBD1
DNA: TGTGCCAGCAGTCCCGGGACAGGGGGCATAGATGAAGAGTTCTTC
CDR3: CASSPGTGGIDEEFF

size: -
V: TRBV6-5
J: TRBJ1-1
D: -
DNA: TGTGCCAGCAGCCACCCCTACATCGGTGAGGCCTTCTTT
CDR3: CASSHPYIGEAFF

size: few
V: TRBV7-9
J: TRBJ2-1
D: TRBD2
DNA: TGTGCCAGCAGCTCGAGCGGGAGTCAGGGCAATGAGCAGTTCTTC
CDR3: CASSSSGSQGNEQFF